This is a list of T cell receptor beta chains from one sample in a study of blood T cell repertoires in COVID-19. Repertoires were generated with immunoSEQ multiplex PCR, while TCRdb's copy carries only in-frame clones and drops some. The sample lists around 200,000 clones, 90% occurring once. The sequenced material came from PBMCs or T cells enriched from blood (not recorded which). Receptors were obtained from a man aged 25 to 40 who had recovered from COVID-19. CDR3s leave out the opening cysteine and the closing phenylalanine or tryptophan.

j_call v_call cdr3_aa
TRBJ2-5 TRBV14 ASSQDASLGETQY
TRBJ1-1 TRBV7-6 ASSYRGEDTEAF
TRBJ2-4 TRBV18 ASSPFKVQGRSKNIQY
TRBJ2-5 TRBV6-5 ASSPSGSSETQY
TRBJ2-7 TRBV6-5 ASRTRWEGRNEQY
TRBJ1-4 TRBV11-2 ASSLEGGYEKLF
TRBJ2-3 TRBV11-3 ASSSRTSGGAGDTQY
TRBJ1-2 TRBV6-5 ASRGGTNYGYT
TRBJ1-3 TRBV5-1 ASSLTTAYSGNTIY
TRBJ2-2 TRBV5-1 ASSLKSANTGELF
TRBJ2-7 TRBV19 ASSPGQNLYEQY